These 18 T cell receptor gamma chains were all obtained from the same sample, sequenced in a study of human gamma delta and Vdelta1 T cells. TCRdb reprocessed the PCR reads through CATT. The sample has about 8,700 gamma-chain clones, around 42% seen once. The antigens of these receptors remain unknown. Sequences were obtained from Vdelta1 gamma-delta T cells from blood grown in culture (DOT cells). These receptors originate from a human donor in good health.

On this clone itself: This sample includes further DNA sequences coding for the same CDR3. J is TRGJP2 and V is TRGV4. The CDR3 totals 15 residues. The junction had 1 base not matched to a gene; V was cut back by 0 bases and J by 0 bases. Germline CDR1 and CDR2: EGSTGY and YDSYTSSV. The CDR3 reads CATWDGNSSDWIKTF. The CDR3 nucleotides are TGTGCCACCTGGGATGGGAATAGTAGTGATTGGATCAAGACGTTT.

This clone was counted once. V and J are TRGV9 and TRGJ1 or TRGJ2. The length of the CDR3 is 14 residues. The trim removed 2 bases at V and 0 bases at J, leaving 4 bases unmatched. Germline V gene lookup returns CDR1 GITISATS and CDR2 ISYDGTV (reference sequence). This chain's CDR3 is CALWEGRNYYKKLF. DNA of the CDR3: TGTGCCTTGTGGGAGGGCCGGAATTATTATAAGAAACTCTTT.

This chain connects TRGV5 to TRGJP2. The CDR3 has 21 amino acids. The V segment lost 0 bases and the J segment 0 bases; nucleotides outside the gene matches: 19. CDR1 VINAFY and CDR2 YDVSNSKD come from the germline V gene. The CDR3 region has the DNA TGTGCCACCTGGGACAGGCCGGCGAAGGCCGGGAGACATAGTAGTGATTGGATCAAGACGTTT. Encoded protein: CATWDRPAKAGRHSSDWIKTF.

This chain uses TRGV9 with TRGJ1 or TRGJ2. The V and J ends lost 0 bases and 3 bases, in that order; junction bases with no gene match: 8. The CDR3 covers 15 residues. Germline V gives CDR1 GITISATS, CDR2 ISYDGTV (reference sequence). As DNA, the CDR3 is TGTGCCTTGTGGGAGGTGGATACTTTTTATTATAAGAAACTCTTT. It specifies CALWEVDTFYYKKLF.

This clone has a handful of counts. The V and J genes are TRGV2 and TRGJ1 or TRGJ2. The V gene's germline CDR1 is EGSNGY and CDR2 YDSYNSKV. There are 14 residues in the CDR3. V was clipped by 3 bases and J by 0 bases; unmatched bases: 5. CDR3 DNA: TGTGCCACCTGGGACTCTTCGAATTATTATAAGAAACTCTTT. It codes for CATWDSSNYYKKLF.

This rearrangement joins TRGV5 to TRGJ1 or TRGJ2. Germline CDR1 reads VINAFY; CDR2 reads YDVSNSKD. V shed 0 bases, J shed 0 bases, and the junction held 8 bases outside the gene matches. The length of the CDR3 is 16 residues. The CDR3 nucleotides are TGTGCCACCTGGGACAGGTCTCAGGTGAATTATTATAAGAAACTCTTT. As protein: CATWDRSQVNYYKKLF.

The chain uses TRGV4 and TRGJ1 or TRGJ2. V trimming: 5 bases; J trimming: 2 bases; junction bases outside the gene matches: 6. CDR3 length: 13 amino acids. The germline CDR1 and CDR2 sequences are EGSTGY and YDSYTSSV. CDR3 DNA: TGTGCCACCTGGGTCCCCTATTATTATAAGAAACTCTTT. It is translated as CATWVPYYYKKLF.

On this clone itself: Additional DNA sequences in this sample encode the identical CDR3. The chain links TRGV8 to TRGJ1 or TRGJ2. Germline-derived CDR1 and CDR2 are VENAVY and YDSYNSRV. The CDR3 consists of 12 residues. Trimming at V came to 1 base and at J to 5 bases, leaving 2 bases not matched to a gene. The CDR3 DNA is TGTGCCACCTGGGATAGTGATTATAAGAAACTCTTT. Translated: CATWDSDYKKLF.

The V call is TRGV9, the J call TRGJ1 or TRGJ2. The germline gives CDR1 GITISATS, CDR2 ISYDGTV (reference sequence). V was clipped by 3 bases and J by 1 base; unmatched bases: 6. The CDR3 covers 14 residues. Here the CDR3 reads CALWESNNYYKKLF. For the CDR3, the DNA is TGTGCCTTGTGGGAGTCAAACAATTATTATAAGAAACTCTTT.

The V and J genes are TRGV5 and TRGJ1 or TRGJ2. In germline, CDR1 is VINAFY, CDR2 YDVSNSKD. This CDR3 region has 15 residues. The V gene end was trimmed by 6 bases and the J gene end by 3 bases; junction bases not matched to a gene: 14. The CDR3: CATWKTSTTYYKKLF. The DNA of the CDR3 is TGTGCCACCTGGAAAACCTCAACAACTTATTATAAGAAACTCTTT.

This clone showed up just once. The sample carries other DNA sequences with the same CDR3. V and J are TRGV9 and TRGJ1 or TRGJ2. The V segment lost 2 bases and the J segment 0 bases; nucleotides outside the gene matches: 4. Germline V CDR1 and CDR2: GITISATS, ISYDGTV (reference sequence). This CDR3 spans 14 amino acids. The CDR3 region has the DNA TGTGCCTTGTGGGAGGAGACGAATTATTATAAGAAACTCTTT. Translated, it gives CALWEETNYYKKLF.

V gene TRGV4 combines with J gene TRGJ1 or TRGJ2. The CDR3 consists of 13 residues. V trimming: 0 bases; J trimming: 10 bases; junction bases outside the gene matches: 9. Germline CDR1 reads EGSTGY; CDR2 reads YDSYTSSV. The CDR3 DNA sequence: TGTGCCACCTGGGATGGGCGTTCTGGGAAGAAACTCTTT. Its translation is CATWDGRSGKKLF.

This chain connects TRGV5 to TRGJ1 or TRGJ2. The junction had 7 bases not matched to a gene; V was cut back by 0 bases and J by 11 bases. Looked up from germline, CDR1 is VINAFY and CDR2 is YDVSNSKD. The CDR3 has 12 residues. CDR3 amino acids: CATWDRQREKLF. CDR3 DNA sequence: TGTGCCACCTGGGACAGGCAACGCGAGAAACTCTTT.

The chain couples TRGV4 to TRGJ1 or TRGJ2. The CDR3 is 12 amino acids. The V gene end was trimmed by 2 bases and the J gene end by 7 bases; junction bases not matched to a gene: 5. The germline gives CDR1 EGSTGY, CDR2 YDSYTSSV. The CDR3: CATWDAYYKKLF. DNA for the CDR3: TGTGCCACCTGGGATGCCTACTATAAGAAACTCTTT.

The chain combines TRGV5 with TRGJP1. V lost 1 base to trimming and J lost 2 bases; unmatched junction nucleotides: 4. The CDR3 sequence is 15 residues long. Germline V lookup: CDR1 VINAFY, CDR2 YDVSNSKD. The CDR3 reads CATWDRSTTGWFKIF. The CDR3 DNA reads TGTGCCACCTGGGACAGAAGCACCACTGGTTGGTTCAAGATATTT.

This clone was recorded a few times. The chain employs TRGV3 and TRGJP2. CDR3 length equals 14 residues. Looked up from germline, CDR1 is VTNTFY and CDR2 is YDVSTARD (reference sequence). With V trimmed by 2 bases and J by 3 bases, 3 bases remained unmatched. CDR3 residues: CATWDTCSDWIKTF. The CDR3 DNA follows: TGTGCCACCTGGGACACCTGTAGTGATTGGATCAAGACGTTT.

This rearrangement joins TRGV8 to TRGJ1 or TRGJ2. The CDR3 has 14 amino acids. J gave up 5 bases and V 3 bases, and 10 bases lay outside the gene matches. Germline-derived CDR1 and CDR2 are VENAVY and YDSYNSRV. This CDR3 is CATWDGPQNYKKLF. The CDR3 DNA reads TGTGCCACCTGGGATGGGCCTCAGAATTATAAGAAACTCTTT.

A few counts support this clone. The same CDR3 arises from other DNA sequences in this sample as well. The rearrangement joins TRGV2 to TRGJ1 or TRGJ2. This CDR3 is 14 amino acids long. Germline V gene sequence: CDR1 EGSNGY, CDR2 YDSYNSKV. V lost 1 base, J lost 4 bases, and 7 bases stayed unmatched. CDR3 region: CATWDGPGYYKKLF. For the CDR3, the DNA is TGTGCCACCTGGGACGGTCCGGGATATTATAAGAAACTCTTT.